This TCR beta chain was documented in a study of cytomegalovirus exposure and HLA in healthy donors. Germline loops: CDR1 MNHNS, CDR2 SASEGT. This CDR3 is 16 amino acids long. V trimming: 2 bases; J trimming: 5 bases; junction bases outside the gene matches: 7. PCR amplification relied on 60 Vbeta primers (plus 13 Jbeta primers). Data came from immunoSEQ multiplex PCR; TCRdb stores just in-frame clones and leaves some out. This table holds approximately 170,000 clones, roughly 71% found once. Input material: PBMCs. V usage is TRBV6-1 and J usage is TRBJ2-5; TRBD2 matches 11 bases. The TCR was taken from a girl aged 10 to 17 in good health and CMV-seronegative. In DNA, the CDR3 is TGTGCCAGCAGTGAACAGGTAGCGGGGGGGCCGGAGACCCAGTACTTC. Residues: CASSEQVAGGPETQYF.